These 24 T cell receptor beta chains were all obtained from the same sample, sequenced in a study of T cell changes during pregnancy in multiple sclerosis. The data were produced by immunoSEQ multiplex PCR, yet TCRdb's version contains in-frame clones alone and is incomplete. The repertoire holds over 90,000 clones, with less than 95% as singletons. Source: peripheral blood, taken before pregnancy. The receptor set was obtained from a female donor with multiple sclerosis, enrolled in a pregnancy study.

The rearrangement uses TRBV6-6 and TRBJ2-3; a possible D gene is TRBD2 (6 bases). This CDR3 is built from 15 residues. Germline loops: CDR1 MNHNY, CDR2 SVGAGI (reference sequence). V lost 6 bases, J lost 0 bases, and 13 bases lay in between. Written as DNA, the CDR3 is TGTGCCAGCAGACTAACTAGCACCAGCACAGATACGCAGTATTTT. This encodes CASRLTSTSTDTQYF.

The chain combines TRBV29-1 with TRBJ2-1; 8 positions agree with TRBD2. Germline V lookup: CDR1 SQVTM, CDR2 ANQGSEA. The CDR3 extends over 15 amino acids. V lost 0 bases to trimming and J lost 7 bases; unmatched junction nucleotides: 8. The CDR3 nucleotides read TGCAGCGTTGAAGAGAAGGGACTAGTCGCGAATGAGCAGTTCTTC. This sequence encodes CSVEEKGLVANEQFF.

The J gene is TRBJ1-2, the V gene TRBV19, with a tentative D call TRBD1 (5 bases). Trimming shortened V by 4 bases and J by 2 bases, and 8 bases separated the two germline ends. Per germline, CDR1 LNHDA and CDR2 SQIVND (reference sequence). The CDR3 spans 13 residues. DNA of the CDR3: TGTGCCAGTAGTAAGACAGAGAACTATGGCTACACCTTC. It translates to CASSKTENYGYTF.

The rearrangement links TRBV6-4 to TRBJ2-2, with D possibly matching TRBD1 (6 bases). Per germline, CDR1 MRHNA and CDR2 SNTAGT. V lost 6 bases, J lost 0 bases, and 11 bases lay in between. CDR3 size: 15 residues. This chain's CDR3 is CASRRDNSNTGELFF. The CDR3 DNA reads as TGTGCCAGCAGACGGGACAACTCGAACACCGGGGAGCTGTTTTTT.

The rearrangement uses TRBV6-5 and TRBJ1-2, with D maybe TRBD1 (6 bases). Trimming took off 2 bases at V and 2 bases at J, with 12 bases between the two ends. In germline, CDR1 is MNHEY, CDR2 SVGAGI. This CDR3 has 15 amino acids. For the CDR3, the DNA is TGTGCCAGCAGTTACCAGACAGGTTCGAACTATGGCTACACCTTC. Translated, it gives CASSYQTGSNYGYTF.

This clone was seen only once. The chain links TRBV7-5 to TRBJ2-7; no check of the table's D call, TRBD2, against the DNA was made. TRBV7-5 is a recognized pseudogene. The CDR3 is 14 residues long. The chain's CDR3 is CVRSLPRTSYEQYF. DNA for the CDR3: TGTGTCAGAAGCTTACCGCGCACGTCCTACGAGCAGTACTTC.

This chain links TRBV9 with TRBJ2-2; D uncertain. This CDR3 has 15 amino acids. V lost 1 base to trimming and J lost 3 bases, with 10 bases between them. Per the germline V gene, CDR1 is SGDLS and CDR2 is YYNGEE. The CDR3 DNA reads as TGTGCCAGCAGCGTACGGTCCTTAGACACCGGGGAGCTGTTTTTT. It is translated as CASSVRSLDTGELFF.

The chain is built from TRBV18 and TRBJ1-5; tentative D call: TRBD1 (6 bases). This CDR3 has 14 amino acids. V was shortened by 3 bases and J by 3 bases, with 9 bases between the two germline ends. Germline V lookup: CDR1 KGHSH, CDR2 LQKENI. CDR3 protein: CASSPRDTNQPQHF. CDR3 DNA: TGTGCCAGCTCACCCCGGGACACCAATCAGCCCCAGCATTTT. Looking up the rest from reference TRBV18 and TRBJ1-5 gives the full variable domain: NAGVMQNPRHLVRRRGQEARLRCSPMKGHSHVYWYRQLPEEGLKFMVYLQKENIIDESGMPKERFSAEFPKEGPSILRIQQVVRGDSAAYFCASSPRDTNQPQHFGDGTRLSIL.

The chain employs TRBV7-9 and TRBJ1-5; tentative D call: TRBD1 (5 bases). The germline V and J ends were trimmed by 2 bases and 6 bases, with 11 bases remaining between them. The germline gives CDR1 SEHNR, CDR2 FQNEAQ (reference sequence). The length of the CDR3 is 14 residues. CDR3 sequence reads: CASSLSGRGQPQHF. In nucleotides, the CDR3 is TGTGCCAGCAGCTTATCGGGTAGGGGTCAGCCCCAGCATTTT.

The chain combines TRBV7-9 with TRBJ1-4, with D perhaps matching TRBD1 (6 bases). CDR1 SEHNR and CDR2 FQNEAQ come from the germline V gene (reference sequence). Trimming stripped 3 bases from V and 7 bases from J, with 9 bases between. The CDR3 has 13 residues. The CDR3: CASSFRTVEKLFF. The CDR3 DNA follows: TGTGCCAGCAGCTTTAGGACAGTTGAAAAACTGTTTTTT.

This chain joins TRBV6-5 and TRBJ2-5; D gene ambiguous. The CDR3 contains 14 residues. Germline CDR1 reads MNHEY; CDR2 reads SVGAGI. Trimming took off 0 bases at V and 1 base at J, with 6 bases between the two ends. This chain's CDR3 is CASSYSSVQETQYF. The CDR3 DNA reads TGTGCCAGCAGTTACTCTAGTGTCCAAGAGACCCAGTACTTC.

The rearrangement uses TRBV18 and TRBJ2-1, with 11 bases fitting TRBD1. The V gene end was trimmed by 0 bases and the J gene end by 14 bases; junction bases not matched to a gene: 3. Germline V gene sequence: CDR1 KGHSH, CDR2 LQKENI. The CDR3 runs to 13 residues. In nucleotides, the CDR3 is TGTGCCAGCTCACCACCCGGGGACAGGGGGGAGTTCTTC. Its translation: CASSPPGDRGEFF.

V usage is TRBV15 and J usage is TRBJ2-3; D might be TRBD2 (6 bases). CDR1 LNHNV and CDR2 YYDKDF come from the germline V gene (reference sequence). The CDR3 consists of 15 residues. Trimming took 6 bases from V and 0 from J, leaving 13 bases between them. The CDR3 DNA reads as TGTGCCACCAGAAGTGCAGGGACTAGCACAGATACGCAGTATTTT. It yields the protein CATRSAGTSTDTQYF. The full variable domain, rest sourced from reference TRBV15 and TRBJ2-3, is DAMVIQNPRYQVTQFGKPVTLSCSQTLNHNVMYWYQQKSSQAPKLLFHYYDKDFNNEADTPDNFQSRRPNTSFCFLDIRSPGLGDTAMYLCATRSAGTSTDTQYFGPGTRLTVL.

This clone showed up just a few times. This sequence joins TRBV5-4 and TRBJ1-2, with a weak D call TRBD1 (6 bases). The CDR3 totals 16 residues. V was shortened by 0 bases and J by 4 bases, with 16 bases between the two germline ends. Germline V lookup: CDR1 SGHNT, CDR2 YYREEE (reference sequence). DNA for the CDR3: TGTGCCAGCAGCTTGGCGAACAGGGAAGAGGGCTATGGCTACACCTTC. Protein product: CASSLANREEGYGYTF.

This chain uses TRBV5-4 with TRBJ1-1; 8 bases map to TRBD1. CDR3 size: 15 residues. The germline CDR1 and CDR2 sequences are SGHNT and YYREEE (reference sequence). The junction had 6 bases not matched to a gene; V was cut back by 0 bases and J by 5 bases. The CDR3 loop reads CASSLEAGGATEAFF. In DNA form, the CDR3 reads TGTGCCAGCAGCTTGGAGGCAGGGGGCGCGACTGAAGCTTTCTTT.

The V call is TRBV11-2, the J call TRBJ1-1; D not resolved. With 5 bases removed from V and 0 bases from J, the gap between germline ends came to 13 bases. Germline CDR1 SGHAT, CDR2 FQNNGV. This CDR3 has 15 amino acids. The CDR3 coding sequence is TGTGCCAGCAGCCAATTCAGGCACATGAACACTGAAGCTTTCTTT. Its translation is CASSQFRHMNTEAFF.

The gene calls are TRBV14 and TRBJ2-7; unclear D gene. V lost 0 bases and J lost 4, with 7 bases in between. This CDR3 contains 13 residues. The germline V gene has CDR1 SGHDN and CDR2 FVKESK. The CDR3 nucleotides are TGTGCCAGCAGCCAAGAGCGGAGTTACGAGCAGTACTTC. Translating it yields CASSQERSYEQYF.

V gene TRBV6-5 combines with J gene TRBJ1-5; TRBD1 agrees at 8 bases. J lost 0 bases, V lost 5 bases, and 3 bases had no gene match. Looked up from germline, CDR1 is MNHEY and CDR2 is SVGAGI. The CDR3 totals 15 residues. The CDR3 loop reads CASSTDRGSNQPQHF. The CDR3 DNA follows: TGTGCCAGCAGTACTGACAGGGGTAGCAATCAGCCCCAGCATTTT.

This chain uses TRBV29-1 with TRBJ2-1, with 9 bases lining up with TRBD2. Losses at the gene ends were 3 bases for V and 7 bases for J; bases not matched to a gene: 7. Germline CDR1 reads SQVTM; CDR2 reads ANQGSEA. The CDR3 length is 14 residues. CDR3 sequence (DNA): TGCAGCGTTGAGGCTAGCGGGAAGTTGAATGAGCAGTTCTTC. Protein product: CSVEASGKLNEQFF.

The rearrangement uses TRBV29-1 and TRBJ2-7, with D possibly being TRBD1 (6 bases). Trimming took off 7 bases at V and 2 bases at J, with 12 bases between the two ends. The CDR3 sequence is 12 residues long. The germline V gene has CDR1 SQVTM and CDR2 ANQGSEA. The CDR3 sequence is CSAETGTYEQYF. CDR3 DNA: TGCAGCGCCGAGACAGGCACCTACGAGCAGTACTTC.

The CDR3 spells CSVPRQGEGSPLHF. The CDR3 nucleotides read TGCAGCGTTCCTCGACAGGGCGAAGGTTCACCCCTCCACTTT. The rearrangement uses TRBV29-1 and TRBJ1-6; TRBD1 matches at 7 bases. The trim removed 5 bases at V and 9 bases at J, leaving 10 bases unmatched. From germline, CDR1 is SQVTM and CDR2 ANQGSEA. CDR3 length equals 14 residues. Supplemented by reference TRBV29-1 and TRBJ1-6, the full variable domain reads SAVISQKPSRDICQRGTSLTIQCQVDSQVTMMFWYRQQPGQSLTLIATANQGSEATYESGFVIDKFPISRPNLTFSTLTVSNMSPEDSSIYLCSVPRQGEGSPLHFGNGTRLTVT.

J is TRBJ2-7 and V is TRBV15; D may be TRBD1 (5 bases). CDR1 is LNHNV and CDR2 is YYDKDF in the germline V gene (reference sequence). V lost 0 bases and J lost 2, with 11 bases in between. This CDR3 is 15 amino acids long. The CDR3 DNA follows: TGTGCCACCAGCAGAGATCCAGGGATAACCTACGAGCAGTACTTC. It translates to CATSRDPGITYEQYF.

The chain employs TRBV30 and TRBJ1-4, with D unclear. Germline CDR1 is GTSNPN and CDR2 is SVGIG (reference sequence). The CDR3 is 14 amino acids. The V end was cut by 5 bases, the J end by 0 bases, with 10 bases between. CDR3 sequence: CAWGRLSTNEKLFF. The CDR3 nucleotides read TGTGCCTGGGGGAGGTTATCAACTAATGAAAAACTGTTTTTT. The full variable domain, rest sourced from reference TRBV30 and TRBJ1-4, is SQTIHQWPATLVQPVGSPLSLECTVEGTSNPNLYWYRQAAGRGLQLLFYSVGIGQISSEVPQNLSASRPQDRQFILSSKKLLLSDSGFYLCAWGRLSTNEKLFFGSGTQLSVL.

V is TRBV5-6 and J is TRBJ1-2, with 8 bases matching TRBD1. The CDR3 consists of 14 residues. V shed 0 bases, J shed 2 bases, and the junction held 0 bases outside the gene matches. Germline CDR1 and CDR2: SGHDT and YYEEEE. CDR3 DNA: TGTGCCAGCAGCTTGGGACAGGGGAACTATGGCTACACCTTC. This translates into CASSLGQGNYGYTF.